This TCR beta chain was profiled in a study of radiotherapy plus CTLA-4 blockade in lung cancer. Findings of the study overall: Interferon-beta and early blood T cell clone dynamics reportedly predicted response best.

The V end was cut by 3 bases, the J end by 2 bases, with 17 bases between. The length of the CDR3 is 16 residues. Germline assignment: CDR1 KGHSH and CDR2 LQKENI. Produced via immunoSEQ multiplex PCR; TCRdb's table is partial and in-frame only. This table has 70,000 to 90,000 clones, around 90% appearing once. Notes on this clone: What it recognizes is unknown.

The rearrangement joins TRBV18 to TRBJ2-7, with D uncertain. This sequence originates from a human donor with non-small cell lung cancer who had stable disease on radiotherapy plus ipilimumab. This specimen consisted of peripheral blood, obtained from a patient treated with radiotherapy plus ipilimumab. The CDR3 here is CASSPSLVWPPYEQYF. The CDR3 DNA sequence: TGTGCCAGCTCACCGTCCCTGGTTTGGCCTCCCTACGAGCAGTACTTC.